What follows are 7 T cell receptor beta chains derived from one specimen sequenced in a study of T cells expressing NK-cell markers. TCRdb re-called the 5' RACE reads, yielding one record per CDR3 amino acid sequence without DNA. Its clone listing holds 550,000 to 600,000 distinct CDR3 sequences. Material: blood T cells: a sorted CD56 or NKG2C T cell subset, CD4+ or CD8+ T cells, or bulk PBMC T cells (not recorded which). These receptors all stem from a man between 18 and 29 years old in good health.

V gene TRBV6-5 combines with J gene TRBJ2-2; the D call of TRBD1 rests on TCRdb alone, since no DNA is present to check it. Germline CDR1 MNHEY, CDR2 SVGAGI. The CDR3 covers 16 residues. The CDR3 reads CASKEGSPGGTGELFF.

The chain has TRBV7-9 and TRBJ1-2; TCRdb names TRBD1, which stays unverified in the absence of DNA. The V gene's germline CDR1 is SEHNR and CDR2 FQNEAQ (reference sequence). This CDR3 is 13 amino acids long. CDR3 in amino acids: CASSRDRDYGYTF.

V is TRBV9 and J is TRBJ2-3; TCRdb indicates TRBD1, and absent DNA this call remains unverified. The CDR3 has 15 amino acids. Germline V CDR1 and CDR2: SGDLS, YYNGEE. This chain's CDR3 is CASTPPGGFTDTQYF.

The chain's CDR3 is CASSYVGANIQYF. The chain uses TRBV6-2 or TRBV6-3 and TRBJ2-4; the D gene TCRdb calls, TRBD1, cannot be checked with no DNA. CDR1 is MNHEY, CDR2 SVGEGT, per germline. The CDR3 consists of 13 residues.

The chain couples TRBV7-9 to TRBJ2-1; no DNA is available, so the TRBD2 call from TCRdb remains unchecked. The length of the CDR3 is 15 residues. Germline values: CDR1 SEHNR, CDR2 FQNEAQ (reference sequence). This CDR3 reads CASSQGTSIFLEQFF.

This rearrangement joins TRBV29-1 to TRBJ1-5; the TCRdb call, TRBD1, lacks DNA for checking. The germline V gene encodes CDR1 SQVTM and CDR2 ANQGSEA. The length of the CDR3 is 13 residues. The chain's CDR3 is CSVEVPGVQPQHF.

This sequence joins TRBV7-2 and TRBJ2-1; TCRdb names TRBD2, which stays unverified in the absence of DNA. This CDR3 is built from 15 residues. From germline, CDR1 is SGHTA and CDR2 FQGNSA. The CDR3: CASSRLAVSYNEQFF.